The subject of this entry is one T cell receptor beta chain. This sample was taken from a study of blood T cell repertoires in COVID-19. Overall study: The analysed material was cDNA or gDNA that came from T cells, B-cell-depleted T cells, or PBMCs.

V gave up 5 bases and J gave up 5 bases, with 13 bases separating them. The CDR3 contains 13 residues. In germline, CDR1 is SGHNT, CDR2 YYREEE (reference sequence). As processed by the authors: Estimates of nucleated cell counts were drawn from the amplification of reference gene primers. Using immunoSEQ multiplex PCR, the repertoire was profiled, and TCRdb retains in-frame clones only, with some absent. V and J calls and clone size follow that table, whereas D and trimming were derived from the DNA. Seen here are 200,000 to 300,000 clones, 86% observed once, and the top ten hold roughly 3%. V gene TRBV5-4 combines with J gene TRBJ1-1; tentative D call: TRBD1 (5 bases). The clonotype originates from a woman aged 25 to 39 who had recovered from COVID-19. The sample was peripheral blood. Here the CDR3 reads CASRAQGSTEAFF. CDR3 DNA: TGTGCCAGCAGGGCGCAGGGCTCGACTGAAGCTTTCTTT. The variable domain in full, with the rest retrieved from reference TRBV5-4 and TRBJ1-1, is ETGVTQSPTHLIKTRGQQVTLRCSSQSGHNTVSWYQQALGQGPQFIFQYYREEENGRGNFPPRFSGLQFPNYSSELNVNALELDDSALYLCASRAQGSTEAFFGQGTRLTVV.